The sequence of this T cell receptor beta chain was determined in a study of beta chain features in type 1 diabetes. This CDR3 spans 16 amino acids. The germline CDR1 and CDR2 sequences are MNHEY and SVGAGI. Trimming stripped 0 bases from V and 0 bases from J, with 12 bases between. Details on this clone: Its antigen remains unknown.

Study-level findings and limits: Type 1 diabetes patients had TCRB CDR3s that were shorter (moderately but significantly so) in all four CD4+ subsets. Type 1 diabetes patients had fewer VDJ junction insertions and more deletions.

The sequenced template was cDNA made from the entire isolated RNA. Some clones are missing from TCRdb's copy, which holds only in-frame ones; the method was immunoSEQ multiplex PCR. Of fewer than 500,000 clones listed, around 13% are singletons. Source material: naive CD4+ T cells from blood. The source of this sequence is a man aged 30-40 years in good health. The J gene is TRBJ2-7, the V gene TRBV6-5; D is uncertain. The CDR3: CASSYSGTASSYEQYF. CDR3 nucleotides: TGTGCCAGCAGTTACTCCGGAACGGCGAGCTCCTACGAGCAGTACTTC.